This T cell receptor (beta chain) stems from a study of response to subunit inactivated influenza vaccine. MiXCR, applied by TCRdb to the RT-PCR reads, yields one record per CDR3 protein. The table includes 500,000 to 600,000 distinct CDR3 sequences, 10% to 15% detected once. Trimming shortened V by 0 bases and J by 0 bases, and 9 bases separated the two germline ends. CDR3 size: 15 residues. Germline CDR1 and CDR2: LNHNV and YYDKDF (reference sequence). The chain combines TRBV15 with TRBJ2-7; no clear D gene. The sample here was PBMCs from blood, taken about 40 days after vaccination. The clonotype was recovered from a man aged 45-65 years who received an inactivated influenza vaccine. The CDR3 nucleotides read TGTGCCACCAGCAGAGATTTGGCAGTCTCCTACGAGCAGTACTTC. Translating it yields CATSRDLAVSYEQYF.